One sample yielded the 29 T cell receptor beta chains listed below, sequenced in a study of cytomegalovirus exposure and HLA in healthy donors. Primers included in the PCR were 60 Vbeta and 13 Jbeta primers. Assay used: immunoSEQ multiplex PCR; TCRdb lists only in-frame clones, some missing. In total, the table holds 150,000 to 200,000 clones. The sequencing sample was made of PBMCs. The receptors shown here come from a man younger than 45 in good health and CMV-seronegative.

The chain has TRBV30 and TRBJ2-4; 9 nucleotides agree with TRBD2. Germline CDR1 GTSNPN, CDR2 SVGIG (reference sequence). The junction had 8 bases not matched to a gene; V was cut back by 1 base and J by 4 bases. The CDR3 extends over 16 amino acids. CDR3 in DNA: TGTGCCTGGAGTGAGGCGGGAGGGTACATGAAAAACATTCAGTACTTC. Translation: CAWSEAGGYMKNIQYF.

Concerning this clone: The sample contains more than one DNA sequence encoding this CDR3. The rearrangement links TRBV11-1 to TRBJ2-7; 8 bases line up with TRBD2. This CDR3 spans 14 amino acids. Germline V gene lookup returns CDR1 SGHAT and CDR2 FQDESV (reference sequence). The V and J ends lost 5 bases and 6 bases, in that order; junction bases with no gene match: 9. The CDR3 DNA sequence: TGTGCCAGCAGCCCAATGGCCGGGGGGGCCGAGCAGTACTTC. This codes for CASSPMAGGAEQYF.

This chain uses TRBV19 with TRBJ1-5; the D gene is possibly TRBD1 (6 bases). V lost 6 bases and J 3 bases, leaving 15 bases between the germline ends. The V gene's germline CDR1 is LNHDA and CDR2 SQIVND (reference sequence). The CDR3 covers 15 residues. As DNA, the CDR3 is TGTGCCAGTAGCCGATTCGACAGGCCCAATCAGCCCCAGCATTTT. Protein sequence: CASSRFDRPNQPQHF.

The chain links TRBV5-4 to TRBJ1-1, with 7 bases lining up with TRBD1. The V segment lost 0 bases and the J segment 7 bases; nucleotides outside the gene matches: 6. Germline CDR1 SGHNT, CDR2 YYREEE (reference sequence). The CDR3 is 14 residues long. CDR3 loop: CASSLGTGAFEAFF. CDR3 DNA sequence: TGTGCCAGCAGCTTGGGGACAGGAGCCTTTGAAGCTTTCTTT.

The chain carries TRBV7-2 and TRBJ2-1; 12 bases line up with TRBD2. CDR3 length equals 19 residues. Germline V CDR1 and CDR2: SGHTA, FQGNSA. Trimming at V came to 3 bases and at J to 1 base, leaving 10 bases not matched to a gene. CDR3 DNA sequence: TGTGCCAGCAGCTTTCAAGGGCTAGCGGGAGGGCCTTCCTACAATGAGCAGTTCTTC. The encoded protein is CASSFQGLAGGPSYNEQFF.

CDR3 DNA: TGTGCCAGCAGCTTATTAGCGGGGCCCTACAATGAGCAGTTCTTC. Translation gives CASSLLAGPYNEQFF. This chain uses TRBV7-9 with TRBJ2-1; TRBD2 aligns across 8 bases. This CDR3 comprises 15 residues. Trimming at V came to 2 bases and at J to 2 bases, leaving 2 bases not matched to a gene. Looked up from germline, CDR1 is SEHNR and CDR2 is FQNEAQ (reference sequence).

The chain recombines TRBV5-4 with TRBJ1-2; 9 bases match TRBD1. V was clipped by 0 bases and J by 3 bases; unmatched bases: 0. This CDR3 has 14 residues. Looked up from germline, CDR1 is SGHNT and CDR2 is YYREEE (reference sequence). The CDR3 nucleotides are TGTGCCAGCAGCTTGGGGGACAGGGACTATGGCTACACCTTC. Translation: CASSLGDRDYGYTF.

The CDR3 bases are TGCGCCAGCAGCCAAGTGGGCCTAGCGGAGAACACCGGGGAGCTGTTTTTT. Translating gives CASSQVGLAENTGELFF. The gene calls are TRBV4-3 and TRBJ2-2; 7 bases are a match to TRBD2. V shed 1 base, J shed 1 base, and the junction held 6 bases outside the gene matches. Germline CDR1 LGHNA, CDR2 YSLEER. The CDR3 consists of 17 residues.

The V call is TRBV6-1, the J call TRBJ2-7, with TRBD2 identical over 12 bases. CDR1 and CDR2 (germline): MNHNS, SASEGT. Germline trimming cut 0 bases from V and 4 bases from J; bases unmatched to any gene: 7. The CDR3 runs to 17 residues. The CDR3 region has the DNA TGTGCCAGCAGTGAAGCGTGGAGGCTAGCGGGAGGGTACGAGCAGTACTTC. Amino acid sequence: CASSEAWRLAGGYEQYF.

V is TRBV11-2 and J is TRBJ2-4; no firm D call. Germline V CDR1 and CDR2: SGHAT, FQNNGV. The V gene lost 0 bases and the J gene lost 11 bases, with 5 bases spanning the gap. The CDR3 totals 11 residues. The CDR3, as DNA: TGTGCCAGCAGCTTAGAGCGGCTTCAGTACTTC. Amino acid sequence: CASSLERLQYF.

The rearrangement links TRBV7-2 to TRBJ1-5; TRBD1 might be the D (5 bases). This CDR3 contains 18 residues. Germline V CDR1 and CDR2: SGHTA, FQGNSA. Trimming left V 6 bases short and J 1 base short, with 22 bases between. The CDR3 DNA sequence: TGTGCCAGCAGTCGTAGGGGACTTCTAGGGGTGAGCAATCAGCCCCAGCATTTT. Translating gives CASSRRGLLGVSNQPQHF.

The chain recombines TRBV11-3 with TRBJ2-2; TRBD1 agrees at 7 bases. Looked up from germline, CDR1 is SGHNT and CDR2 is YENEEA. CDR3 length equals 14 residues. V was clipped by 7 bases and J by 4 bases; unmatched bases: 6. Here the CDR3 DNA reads TGTGCCAGCAAACCGGGACAGAGCACCGGGGAGCTGTTTTTT. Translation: CASKPGQSTGELFF.

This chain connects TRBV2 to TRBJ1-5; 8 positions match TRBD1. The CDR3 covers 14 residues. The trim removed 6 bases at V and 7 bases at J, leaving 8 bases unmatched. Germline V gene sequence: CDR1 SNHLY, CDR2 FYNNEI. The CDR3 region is CASSWTGRAQPQHF. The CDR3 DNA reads TGTGCCAGCAGCTGGACAGGGAGGGCCCAGCCCCAGCATTTT. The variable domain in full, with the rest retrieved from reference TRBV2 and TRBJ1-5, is EPEVTQTPSHQVTQMGQEVILRCVPISNHLYFYWYRQILGQKVEFLVSFYNNEISEKSEIFDDQFSVERPDGSNFTLKIRSTKLEDSAMYFCASSWTGRAQPQHFGDGTRLSIL.

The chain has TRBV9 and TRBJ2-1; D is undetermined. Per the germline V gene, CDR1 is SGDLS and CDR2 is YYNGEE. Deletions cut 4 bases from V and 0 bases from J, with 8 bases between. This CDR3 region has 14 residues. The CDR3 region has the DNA TGTGCCAGCAGCCTTGCCGGCTCCTACAATGAGCAGTTCTTC. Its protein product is CASSLAGSYNEQFF.

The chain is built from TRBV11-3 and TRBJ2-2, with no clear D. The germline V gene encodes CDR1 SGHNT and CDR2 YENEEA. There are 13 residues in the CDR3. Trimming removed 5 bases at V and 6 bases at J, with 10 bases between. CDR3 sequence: CASSTQSPGELFF. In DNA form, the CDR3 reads TGTGCCAGCAGCACCCAAAGCCCCGGGGAGCTGTTTTTT.

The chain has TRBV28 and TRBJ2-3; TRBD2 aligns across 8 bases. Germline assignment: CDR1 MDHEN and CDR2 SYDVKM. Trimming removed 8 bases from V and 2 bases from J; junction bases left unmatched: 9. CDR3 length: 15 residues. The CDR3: CASLGLAGHTDTQYF. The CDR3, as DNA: TGTGCCAGCTTGGGCCTAGCGGGTCACACAGATACGCAGTATTTT.

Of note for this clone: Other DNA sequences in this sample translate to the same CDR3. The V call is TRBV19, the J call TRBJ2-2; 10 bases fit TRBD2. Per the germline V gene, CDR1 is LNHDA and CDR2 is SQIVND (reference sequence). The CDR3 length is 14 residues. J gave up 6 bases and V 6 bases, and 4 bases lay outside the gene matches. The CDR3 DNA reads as TGTGCCAGTAGCACTAGCGGGAATGCCGGGGAGCTGTTTTTT. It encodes CASSTSGNAGELFF.

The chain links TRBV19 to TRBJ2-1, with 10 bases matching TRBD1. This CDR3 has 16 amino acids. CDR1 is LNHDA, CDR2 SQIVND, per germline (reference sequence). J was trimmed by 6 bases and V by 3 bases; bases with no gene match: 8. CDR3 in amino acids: CASSINAGTGANEQFF. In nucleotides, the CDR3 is TGTGCCAGTAGTATCAACGCCGGGACAGGGGCCAATGAGCAGTTCTTC.

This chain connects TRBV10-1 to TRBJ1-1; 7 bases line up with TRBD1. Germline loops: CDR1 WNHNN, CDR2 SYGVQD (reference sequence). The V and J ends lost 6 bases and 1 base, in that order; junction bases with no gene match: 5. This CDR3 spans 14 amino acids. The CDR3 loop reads CASRPGQANTEAFF. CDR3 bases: TGCGCCAGCAGACCCGGACAGGCGAACACTGAAGCTTTCTTT.

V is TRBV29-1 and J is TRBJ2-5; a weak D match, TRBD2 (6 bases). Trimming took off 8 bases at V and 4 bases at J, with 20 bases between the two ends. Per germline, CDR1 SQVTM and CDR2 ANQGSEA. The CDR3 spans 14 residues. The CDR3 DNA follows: TGCAGCCTTATCTTCGGGACTCATGGAGAGACCCAGTACTTC. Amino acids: CSLIFGTHGETQYF.

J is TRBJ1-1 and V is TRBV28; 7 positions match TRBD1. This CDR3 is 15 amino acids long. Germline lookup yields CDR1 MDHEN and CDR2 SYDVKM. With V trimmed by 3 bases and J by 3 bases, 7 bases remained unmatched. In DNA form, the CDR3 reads TGTGCCAGCAGTTTCCCTAGACAGGGTCACACTGAAGCTTTCTTT. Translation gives CASSFPRQGHTEAFF.

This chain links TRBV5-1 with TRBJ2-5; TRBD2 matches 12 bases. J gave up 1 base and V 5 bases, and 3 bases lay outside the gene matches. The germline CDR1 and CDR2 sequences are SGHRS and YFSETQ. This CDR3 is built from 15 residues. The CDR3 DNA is TGCGCCAGCAGTTCGGGACTAGCGGGCCAAGAGACCCAGTACTTC. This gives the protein CASSSGLAGQETQYF. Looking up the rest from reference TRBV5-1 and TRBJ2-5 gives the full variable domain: KAGVTQTPRYLIKTRGQQVTLSCSPISGHRSVSWYQQTPGQGLQFLFEYFSETQRNKGNFPGRFSGRQFSNSRSEMNVSTLELGDSALYLCASSSGLAGQETQYFGPGTRLLVL.

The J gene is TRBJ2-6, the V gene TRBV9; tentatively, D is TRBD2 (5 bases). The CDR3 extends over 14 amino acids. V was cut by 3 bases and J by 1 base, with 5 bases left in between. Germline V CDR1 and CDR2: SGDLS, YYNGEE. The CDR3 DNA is TGTGCCAGCAGCGCGGGGTCTGGGGCCAACGTCCTGACTTTC. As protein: CASSAGSGANVLTF.

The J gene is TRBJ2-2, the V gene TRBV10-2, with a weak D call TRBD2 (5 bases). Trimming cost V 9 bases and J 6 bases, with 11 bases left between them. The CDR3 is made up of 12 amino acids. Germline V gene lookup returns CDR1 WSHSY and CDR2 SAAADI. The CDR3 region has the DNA TGCGCCAGTCGATTCGGGGCCGGGGAGCTGTTTTTT. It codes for CASRFGAGELFF.

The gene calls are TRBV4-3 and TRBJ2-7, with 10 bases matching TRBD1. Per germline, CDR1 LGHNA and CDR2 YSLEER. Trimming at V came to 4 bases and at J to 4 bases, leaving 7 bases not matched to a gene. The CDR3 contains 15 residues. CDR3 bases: TGCGCCAGCAGCCCAGGGACAGGGGTGAAGTACGAGCAGTACTTC. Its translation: CASSPGTGVKYEQYF.

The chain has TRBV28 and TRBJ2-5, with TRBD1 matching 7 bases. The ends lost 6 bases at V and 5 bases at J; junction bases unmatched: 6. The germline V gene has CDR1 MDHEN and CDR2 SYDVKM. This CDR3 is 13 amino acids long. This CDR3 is CASRTGFWETQYF. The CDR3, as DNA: TGTGCCAGCAGGACAGGGTTTTGGGAGACCCAGTACTTC.

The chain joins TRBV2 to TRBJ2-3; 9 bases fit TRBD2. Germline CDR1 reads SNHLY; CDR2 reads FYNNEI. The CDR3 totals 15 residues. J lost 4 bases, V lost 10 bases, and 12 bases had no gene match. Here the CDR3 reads CAIIPSGIGSDTQYF. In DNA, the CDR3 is TGTGCCATCATTCCTAGCGGGATCGGGTCAGATACGCAGTATTTT.

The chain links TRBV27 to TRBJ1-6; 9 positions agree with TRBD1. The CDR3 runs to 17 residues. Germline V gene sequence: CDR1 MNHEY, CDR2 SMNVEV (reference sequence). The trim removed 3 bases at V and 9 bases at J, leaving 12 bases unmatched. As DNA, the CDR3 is TGTGCCAGCAGTTTCCTGGGGGGGGGACAGGGAAGTTCACCCCTCCACTTT. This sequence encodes CASSFLGGGQGSSPLHF.

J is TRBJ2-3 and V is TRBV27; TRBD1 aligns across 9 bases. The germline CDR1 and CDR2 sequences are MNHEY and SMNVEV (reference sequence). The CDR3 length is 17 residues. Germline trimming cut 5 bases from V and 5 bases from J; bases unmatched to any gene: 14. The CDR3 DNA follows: TGTGCCAGCAGTCACATCCTCGGGACAGGGATCGGAGATACGCAGTATTTT. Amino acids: CASSHILGTGIGDTQYF.